These T cell receptor beta chains were read from a single sample in a study of metastatic and nonmetastatic thyroid tumors. TCRdb re-called clones from the PCR reads using MiXCR. The table records around 6,300 clones, roughly 29% of them present only once. Sequencing was carried out using tumor tissue. These receptors all stem from a female donor with papillary thyroid cancer or a benign thyroid nodule (not recorded which). Some clones in this sample may be carry-over from other donors' samples. CDR3s leave out the opening cysteine and the closing phenylalanine or tryptophan.

TRBV20-1,SARFAGDAYGYT
TRBV6-1,ASSETGAGANVLT
TRBV3-1,ASSHSTAQETQY
TRBV30,ACRGEYSYEQY
TRBV20-1,SATARNYYEQY
TRBV6-1,ASSRKAGTSGTYEQY
TRBV5-5,ASSPNDRGGYGYT
TRBV20-1,SARGRRGFYEQY
TRBV5-6,ASSLGGDLNSPLH
TRBV20-1,SAGGLHNTGELF
TRBV6-1,ASSPGTGTSPLH
TRBV28,ASSFSGGLWEQY
TRBV6-1,ASSESRGAGVREQY
TRBV24-1,ATKIYYRYMGYT
TRBV12-3/TRBV12-4,ASRAGVMQPQH
TRBV6-1,ASSASRGASYEQY
TRBV28,ASSPAGRSGGGETQY
TRBV7-9,ASSREWARGYT
TRBV5-1,ASSPATENTEAF
TRBV11-3,ASSARTEVNTGELF
TRBV4-3,ASSPDRDEQY
TRBV2,ASGIAGDSDTQY
TRBV5-1,ASSVQSGVLGGELF
TRBV20-1,SASWQREGDEQF